Shown below are 26 T cell receptor beta chains from a single sample sequenced in a study of cytotoxic CD8 clonotypes in ibrutinib-treated CLL. Here immunoSEQ multiplex PCR was the method, and the copy in TCRdb shows in-frame clones only, minus some. This table has approximately 150,000 clones, approximately 80% appearing once. The sample was PBMCs, taken after 24 months of ibrutinib treatment. The receptor source for this set is a human donor with chronic lymphocytic leukemia.

The chain combines TRBV19 with TRBJ1-2; TRBD1 matches 8 bases. V was pared by 6 bases and J by 9 bases, with 12 bases of the junction left unmatched. Per the germline V gene, CDR1 is LNHDA and CDR2 is SQIVND (reference sequence). The CDR3 extends over 14 amino acids. CDR3 sequence reads: CASSLPGQVGSYTF. CDR3 in DNA: TGTGCCAGTAGCCTGCCGGGACAGGTCGGTAGCTACACCTTC.

The chain is built from TRBV30 and TRBJ2-3; TRBD2 matches 10 bases. Germline-derived CDR1 and CDR2 are GTSNPN and SVGIG (reference sequence). This CDR3 spans 15 amino acids. V dropped 3 bases and J dropped 3; count of bases not matched to a gene: 6. CDR3 region: CAWSLAGASTDTQYF. The CDR3 region has the DNA TGTGCCTGGAGCCTAGCGGGGGCCAGTACAGATACGCAGTATTTT.

The CDR3 here is CASSARPGLGETQYF. CDR3 sequence (DNA): TGTGCCAGCAGCGCGAGACCGGGACTAGGGGAGACCCAGTACTTC. The V call is TRBV7-3, the J call TRBJ2-5; 8 nucleotides align to TRBD2. Germline V gene sequence: CDR1 SGHTA, CDR2 FQGTGA. The CDR3 is made up of 15 amino acids. The trim removed 5 bases at V and 5 bases at J, leaving 10 bases unmatched. Full variable domain (remainder filled in from reference TRBV7-3 and TRBJ2-5): GAGVSQTPSNKVTEKGKYVELRCDPISGHTALYWYRQSLGQGPEFLIYFQGTGAADDSGLPNDRFFAVRPEGSVSTLKIQRTERGDSAVYLCASSARPGLGETQYFGPGTRLLVL.

This chain links TRBV27 with TRBJ2-1, with D unresolved. The CDR3 runs to 15 residues. In germline, CDR1 is MNHEY, CDR2 SMNVEV (reference sequence). V was cut by 5 bases and J by 0 bases, with 11 bases left in between. The CDR3 DNA is TGTGCCAGCAGTCGCCCCCGAATCTCCTACAATGAGCAGTTCTTC. Amino acid sequence: CASSRPRISYNEQFF.

This chain uses TRBV6-1 with TRBJ1-5; TRBD1 is a possible D gene (6 bases). Germline V gives CDR1 MNHNS, CDR2 SASEGT. Trimming took 0 bases from V and 0 from J, leaving 12 bases between them. This CDR3 comprises 17 residues. CDR3 sequence: CASSEADGGPSNQPQHF. In DNA form, the CDR3 reads TGTGCCAGCAGTGAAGCGGACGGGGGCCCTAGCAATCAGCCCCAGCATTTT.

The chain links TRBV18 to TRBJ2-5, with 7 bases that match TRBD1. Germline V gene lookup returns CDR1 KGHSH and CDR2 LQKENI. J lost 3 bases, V lost 4 bases, and 2 bases had no gene match. There are 13 residues in the CDR3. The CDR3 loop reads CASSQDRKETQYF. The CDR3, as DNA: TGTGCCAGCTCACAGGACAGGAAAGAGACCCAGTACTTC. The whole variable domain, remainder taken from reference TRBV18 and TRBJ2-5, is NAGVMQNPRHLVRRRGQEARLRCSPMKGHSHVYWYRQLPEEGLKFMVYLQKENIIDESGMPKERFSAEFPKEGPSILRIQQVVRGDSAAYFCASSQDRKETQYFGPGTRLLVL.

This clone was recorded a few times. The V gene is TRBV5-8, the J gene TRBJ1-1; TRBD1 might be the D (5 bases). Germline V gene data show CDR1 as SGHTS and CDR2 as YDEGEE. CDR3 length: 13 residues. V was shortened by 3 bases and J by 5 bases, with 11 bases between the two germline ends. The CDR3 protein is CASSSGPGTEAFF. CDR3 coding DNA: TGTGCCAGCAGCTCGGGGCCGGGGACTGAAGCTTTCTTT. The variable domain in full, with the rest retrieved from reference TRBV5-8 and TRBJ1-1, is EAGVTQSPTHLIKTRGQQATLRCSPISGHTSVYWYQQALGLGLQFLLWYDEGEERNRGNFPPRFSGRQFPNYSSELNVNALELEDSALYLCASSSGPGTEAFFGQGTRLTVV.

The chain uses TRBV7-3 and TRBJ2-1, with D possibly TRBD2 on 6 matching bases. V shed 6 bases and J shed 5 bases, with 14 bases lying between them. This CDR3 comprises 14 residues. Per the germline V gene, CDR1 is SGHTA and CDR2 is FQGTGA. CDR3 residues: CASSRAGGHNEQFF. The CDR3 nucleotides are TGTGCCAGCAGTCGAGCGGGTGGCCACAATGAGCAGTTCTTC.

V and J are TRBV11-3 and TRBJ2-2; unclear D gene. V lost 1 base and J lost 5, with 8 bases in between. Germline CDR1 is SGHNT and CDR2 is YENEEA. This CDR3 has 14 amino acids. The CDR3 nucleotides are TGTGCCAGCAGCTTAGTGTCCGTAACCGGGGAGCTGTTTTTT. Its protein is CASSLVSVTGELFF.

This chain connects TRBV28 to TRBJ2-1, with TRBD1 as a possible D gene (5 bases). Between the trimmed V and J ends, which lost 2 bases and 5 bases, there was a span of 13 bases. The CDR3 consists of 15 residues. Germline values: CDR1 MDHEN, CDR2 SYDVKM. The CDR3 loop is CASSLIRGSDNEQFF. CDR3 DNA sequence: TGTGCCAGCAGTTTAATTAGGGGATCGGACAATGAGCAGTTCTTC.

The V gene is TRBV5-6, the J gene TRBJ1-1, with a possible D match to TRBD1 (6 bases). The CDR3 totals 19 residues. V was cut by 1 base and J by 1 base, with 23 bases left in between. From germline, CDR1 is SGHDT and CDR2 YYEEEE. CDR3 nucleotide sequence: TGTGCCAGCAGCTTGTTCGTTGCAGGGGCCTTGCGAAGGAACACTGAAGCTTTCTTT. As protein: CASSLFVAGALRRNTEAFF.

The chain has TRBV5-4 and TRBJ1-1; D remains unclear. Trimming removed 4 bases at V and 1 base at J, with 14 bases between. Germline CDR1 and CDR2: SGHNT and YYREEE (reference sequence). CDR3 length: 15 amino acids. The CDR3 protein is CASSPEVLANTEAFF. CDR3 coding DNA: TGTGCCAGCAGCCCCGAGGTATTAGCGAACACTGAAGCTTTCTTT.

The V and J genes are TRBV6-1 and TRBJ2-5, with D perhaps matching TRBD1 (5 bases). Germline CDR1 and CDR2: MNHNS and SASEGT. The CDR3 runs to 15 residues. Trimming left V 4 bases short and J 11 bases short, with 23 bases between. CDR3 in amino acids: CASSGMGRVLSEQYF. In nucleotides, the CDR3 is TGTGCCAGCAGTGGAATGGGCAGGGTCCTTAGTGAGCAGTACTTC.

The rearrangement uses TRBV4-3 and TRBJ2-5; 9 bases fit TRBD2. Losses at the gene ends were 0 bases for V and 5 bases for J; bases not matched to a gene: 13. CDR3 length: 18 residues. CDR1 and CDR2 (germline): LGHNA, YSLEER. Here the CDR3 reads CASSQDPVAGGRVETQYF. The CDR3 DNA follows: TGCGCCAGCAGCCAAGATCCAGTCGCGGGAGGGCGGGTGGAGACCCAGTACTTC.

This chain connects TRBV7-2 to TRBJ2-7; D gene unclear. The V end was cut by 5 bases, the J end by 4 bases, with 6 bases between. CDR3 length equals 11 residues. Germline CDR1 is SGHTA and CDR2 is FQGNSA. The DNA for the CDR3 is TGTGCCAGCAGCCAACGATACGAGCAGTACTTC. Translated: CASSQRYEQYF.

The chain has TRBV7-2 and TRBJ2-7; D may be TRBD2 (6 bases). Trimming removed 6 bases at V and 2 bases at J, with 17 bases between. CDR1 and CDR2 (germline): SGHTA, FQGNSA. The CDR3 is 15 amino acids. CDR3 protein: CASRPRRVYAYEQYF. DNA of the CDR3: TGTGCCAGCAGACCCAGGAGGGTCTACGCCTACGAGCAGTACTTC.

This chain uses TRBV5-6 with TRBJ2-1; 10 nucleotides line up with TRBD2. The CDR3 sequence is 17 residues long. CDR1 and CDR2 (germline): SGHDT, YYEEEE. J was trimmed by 4 bases and V by 1 base; bases with no gene match: 8. The CDR3 DNA follows: TGTGCCAGCAGCTTGTGGATTCTAGCGGGGGATTACAATGAGCAGTTCTTC. Its protein is CASSLWILAGDYNEQFF.

This sequence joins TRBV9 and TRBJ1-6, with D possibly TRBD1 on 6 matching bases. Germline values: CDR1 SGDLS, CDR2 YYNGEE. The CDR3 sequence is 17 residues long. Trimming took 1 base from V and 7 from J, leaving 18 bases between them. The CDR3 loop reads CASSVRVGGGKNSPLHF. In DNA, the CDR3 is TGTGCCAGCAGCGTAAGGGTAGGGGGAGGGAAGAATTCACCCCTCCACTTT.

This clone was seen only once. The V call is TRBV7-3, the J call TRBJ2-1, with D perhaps given as TRBD1 or TRBD2 (5 bases each). Per germline, CDR1 SGHTA and CDR2 FQGTGA. The CDR3 has 17 residues. V was clipped by 0 bases and J by 2 bases, with 14 bases between them. CDR3 sequence (DNA): TGTGCCAGCAGCTTAACGGGGACCGAAAGCACCTACAATGAGCAGTTCTTC. Translated, it gives CASSLTGTESTYNEQFF.

The V gene is TRBV19, the J gene TRBJ2-1; D remains ambiguous. This CDR3 spans 15 amino acids. Trimming cost V 4 bases and J 1 base, with 11 bases left between them. Germline V lookup: CDR1 LNHDA, CDR2 SQIVND (reference sequence). The DNA for the CDR3 is TGTGCCAGTAGTACTCTGGATGCGTCCTACAATGAGCAGTTCTTC. It yields the protein CASSTLDASYNEQFF.

Many counts were recorded for this clone. The V call is TRBV27, the J call TRBJ1-2; TRBD1 aligns across 7 bases. Unmatched junction bases numbered 8, after V lost 2 bases and J lost 5 bases. Germline V lookup: CDR1 MNHEY, CDR2 SMNVEV (reference sequence). The length of the CDR3 is 15 residues. The CDR3 DNA is TGTGCCAGCAGTTTAAGCGCAGGGGGGGAATATGGCTACACCTTC. This sequence encodes CASSLSAGGEYGYTF.

The chain uses TRBV9 and TRBJ2-1; 16 bases match TRBD2. CDR3 length: 17 residues. Germline V gives CDR1 SGDLS, CDR2 YYNGEE. V gave up 4 bases and J gave up 7 bases; unmatched junction bases: 8. The chain's CDR3 is CASSPIGTSGGANEQFF. CDR3 bases: TGTGCCAGCAGCCCCATAGGGACTAGCGGGGGGGCTAATGAGCAGTTCTTC.

This chain connects TRBV29-1 to TRBJ1-2, with TRBD1 matching over 7 bases. J gave up 4 bases and V 4 bases, and 0 bases lay outside the gene matches. This CDR3 is 11 amino acids long. Germline V gene sequence: CDR1 SQVTM, CDR2 ANQGSEA. The CDR3 reads CSVGQGYGYTF. CDR3 sequence (DNA): TGCAGCGTTGGACAGGGCTATGGCTACACCTTC.

The J gene is TRBJ2-7, the V gene TRBV7-3, with D unclear. CDR1 and CDR2 (germline): SGHTA, FQGTGA. The CDR3 totals 14 residues. V was pared by 5 bases and J by 0 bases, with 11 bases between. In DNA form, the CDR3 reads TGTGCCAGCAGCCGGGCCGCTGGCTCCTACGAGCAGTACTTC. Protein product: CASSRAAGSYEQYF. The variable domain in full, completed from reference TRBV7-3 and TRBJ2-7, reads GAGVSQTPSNKVTEKGKYVELRCDPISGHTALYWYRQSLGQGPEFLIYFQGTGAADDSGLPNDRFFAVRPEGSVSTLKIQRTERGDSAVYLCASSRAAGSYEQYFGPGTRLTVT.

This chain links TRBV6-1 with TRBJ1-6; 7 nucleotides align to TRBD1. The V and J ends lost 6 bases and 13 bases, in that order; junction bases with no gene match: 9. The CDR3 extends over 13 amino acids. CDR1 and CDR2 from the germline V gene are MNHNS and SASEGT. CDR3 loop: CASSFLQGIPLHF. In nucleotides, the CDR3 is TGTGCCAGCAGCTTTTTACAGGGGATCCCCCTCCACTTT.

This clone was counted a single time. This chain connects TRBV6-1 to TRBJ1-1; tentative D call: TRBD1 (5 bases). Trimming removed 11 bases at V and 0 bases at J, with 10 bases between. This CDR3 region has 12 residues. Germline CDR1 reads MNHNS; CDR2 reads SASEGT. CDR3 in DNA: TGTGCCTCGGGACTCTTGAACACTGAAGCTTTCTTT. It codes for CASGLLNTEAFF.